This T cell receptor (beta chain) was observed in a study of T cell responses to AZD1222 COVID-19 vaccine. Study-level background: Both about-4-week and about-12-week second-dose recipients were combined.

Overall study findings and caveats: Donors were largely white British and mainly female; clonal diversity was possibly underestimated. Reportedly, nearly half the spike-specific TCRs target unmutated variant regions. It was only after the peak T cell response that any repertoires were sampled.

Worth noting for this clone: Its antigen is still unknown.

The table came from immunoSEQ multiplex PCR; TCRdb's copy has only in-frame clones and leaves some out. The sample gives about 120,000 clones, about 90% of which show up once; roughly 5.4% is in the top ten. The sequencing here drew on peripheral blood, taken on day 0 of AZD1222 vaccination. The TCR comes from an adult in good health.

The CDR3 DNA sequence: TGTGCCAGCGGCGACACCGCAACTAATGAAAAACTGTTTTTT. Amino acid sequence: CASGDTATNEKLFF. The V and J genes are TRBV6-5 and TRBJ1-4, with no clear D. Per the germline V gene, CDR1 is MNHEY and CDR2 is SVGAGI. The CDR3 is 14 residues long. V was shortened by 8 bases and J by 0 bases, with 10 bases between the two germline ends.